The T cell receptor (beta chain) under discussion was sequenced for a study of T-cell memory formation after mild COVID-19. This clonotype was recorded at least ten times. Its antigen is not known. Whole-study findings and limits: Clones shrinking between day 15 and 85 showed a balanced CD4/CD8 split, and those that grew later tilted toward CD4+.

The CDR3 covers 17 residues. V was pared by 5 bases and J by 3 bases, with 19 bases between. Germline V CDR1 and CDR2: LNHNV, YYDKDF (reference sequence). TCRdb recomputed calls from the 5' RACE reads with MiXCR, one row per CDR3 protein. This sample has 13,000 or so distinct CDR3 sequences, with around 11% found just once. Sequenced: PBMCs or a T cell subset sorted from them (not recorded which). The chain couples TRBV15 to TRBJ2-2; perhaps TRBD2 as D (6 bases). The source of this sequence is an adult woman who had mild COVID-19 (a few samples of this study predate the infection). Cell type and time point are not known. DNA of the CDR3: TGTGCCACCAGCCCCGGGGGTGGCGGGCCGTACACCGGGGAGCTGTTTTTT. Translating gives CATSPGGGGPYTGELFF.